The 20 T cell receptor beta chains listed next were all sequenced from one sample in a study of T cell repertoires in cytomegalovirus infection. TCRdb used MiXCR to reprocess the reads, holding one entry per CDR3 protein. Of 200,000 to 300,000 distinct CDR3 sequences in the sample, about 12% are singletons; the top ten hold under 2%. Sequencing was performed on PBMCs. The source of these receptors is a human donor in good health (CMV status not recorded). Some clones in this sample may be carry-over from other donors' samples.

Ten or more counts support this clonotype. J is TRBJ2-1 and V is TRBV7-2, with D perhaps being TRBD1 or TRBD2 (7 bases each). This CDR3 is 15 amino acids long. The V gene lost 5 bases and the J gene lost 6 bases, with 17 bases spanning the gap. Germline CDR1 is SGHTA and CDR2 is FQGNSA. The CDR3 is CASSPGGGSINEQFF. The CDR3 DNA is TGTGCCAGCAGCCCAGGGGGGGGATCTATCAATGAGCAGTTCTTC.

The sample holds many counts of this clonotype. The CDR3, as DNA: TGCAGTGCTAGAGGTGGGGGCTCCTACAATGAGCAGTTCTTC. It translates to CSARGGGSYNEQFF. The rearrangement joins TRBV20-1 to TRBJ2-1; D may correspond to TRBD1 or TRBD2 (5 bases each). The V end was cut by 1 base, the J end by 0 bases, with 7 bases between. The CDR3 length is 14 residues. Germline V lookup: CDR1 DFQATT, CDR2 SNEGSKA (reference sequence).

This clonotype has a count of ten or more. The genes are TRBV7-8 and TRBJ1-1; D is unclear. This CDR3 has 13 amino acids. V dropped 5 bases and J dropped 1 base, with 8 bases sitting between them. CDR1 SGHVS and CDR2 FQNEAQ come from the germline V gene. As DNA, the CDR3 is TGTGCCAGCAGCCGCACCCAGAACACTGAAGCTTTCTTT. It translates to CASSRTQNTEAFF. Complete variable domain (other parts from reference TRBV7-8 and TRBJ1-1): GAGVSQSPRYKVAKRGQDVALRCDPISGHVSLFWYQQALGQGPEFLTYFQNEAQLDKSGLPSDRFFAERPEGSVSTLKIQRTQQEDSAVYLCASSRTQNTEAFFGQGTRLTVV.

This chain uses TRBV28 with TRBJ2-5, with D tentatively TRBD1 or TRBD2 (5 bases each). V lost 4 bases and J lost 5, with 14 bases in between. This CDR3 region has 14 residues. CDR1 MDHEN and CDR2 SYDVKM come from the germline V gene. CDR3 DNA: TGTGCCAGCAGTTCGGACACGTCGGGGGAGACCCAGTACTTC. Protein: CASSSDTSGETQYF.

This clonotype was observed at least ten times. The chain links TRBV7-8 to TRBJ2-3; 15 bases line up with TRBD2. V shed 4 bases, J shed 5 bases, and the junction held 4 bases outside the gene matches. CDR1 and CDR2 from the germline V gene are SGHVS and FQNEAQ. The CDR3 consists of 16 residues. The DNA for the CDR3 is TGTGCCAGCAGCTCCGGACTAGCGGGAGGGGTAGATACGCAGTATTTT. As protein: CASSSGLAGGVDTQYF.

This clonotype was observed many times. The chain employs TRBV7-2 and TRBJ2-7; D not certain. In germline, CDR1 is SGHTA, CDR2 FQGNSA. CDR3 size: 17 residues. With 3 bases removed from V and 0 bases from J, the gap between germline ends came to 18 bases. Here the CDR3 reads CASSLAGGPSSSYEQYF. Written as DNA, the CDR3 is TGTGCCAGCAGCTTGGCAGGCGGACCCTCAAGCTCCTACGAGCAGTACTTC.

This clonotype was seen many times. This sequence joins TRBV7-2 and TRBJ2-1; D may be TRBD1 or TRBD2 (6 bases each). Germline V gene data show CDR1 as SGHTA and CDR2 as FQGNSA. The V end lost 4 bases, the J end lost 6 bases, and 13 bases lay between the germline ends. This CDR3 has 14 residues. Here the CDR3 reads CASSSPWGANEQFF. In nucleotides, the CDR3 is TGTGCCAGCAGCTCCCCTTGGGGGGCCAATGAGCAGTTCTTC.

The chain has TRBV7-3 and TRBJ2-5, with a tentative D call TRBD1 (5 bases). V was pared by 2 bases and J by 3 bases, with 13 bases between. The germline V gene encodes CDR1 SGHTA and CDR2 FQGTGA. The CDR3 totals 15 residues. CDR3: CASSLGATFEETQYF. For the CDR3, the DNA is TGTGCCAGCAGCTTAGGGGCAACGTTTGAAGAGACCCAGTACTTC.

In its sample, this clonotype was seen many times. This chain uses TRBV19 with TRBJ2-1, with TRBD2 matching 10 bases. J was trimmed by 9 bases and V by 7 bases; bases with no gene match: 12. The germline V gene encodes CDR1 LNHDA and CDR2 SQIVND (reference sequence). The CDR3 is 15 residues long. The CDR3 sequence: CASNQLAGRLGEQFF. In nucleotides, the CDR3 is TGTGCCAGTAACCAACTAGCGGGGCGTTTAGGTGAGCAGTTCTTC.

This clonotype was seen at least ten times. The chain employs TRBV7-2 and TRBJ2-6, with D perhaps TRBD1 or TRBD2 (5 bases each). Germline V gene lookup returns CDR1 SGHTA and CDR2 FQGNSA. The CDR3 has 17 amino acids. Trimming stripped 5 bases from V and 0 bases from J, with 14 bases between. In DNA, the CDR3 is TGTGCCAGCAGCCGAGCCGGGACGGCCTCTGGGGCCAACGTCCTGACTTTC. Its protein product is CASSRAGTASGANVLTF.

A remark on this clonotype: A much larger clone differs by one base, so this may be a read error. CDR3 nucleotide sequence: TGTGCCAGCAGCTGTTCGCGAGACAATGAGCAGTTCTTC. This codes for CASSCSRDNEQFF. J is TRBJ2-1 and V is TRBV7-6; D remains unclear. This CDR3 has 13 amino acids. Germline V gives CDR1 SGHVS, CDR2 FNYEAQ. The V gene lost 4 bases and the J gene lost 5 bases, with 9 bases spanning the gap. Drawing the rest from reference TRBV7-6 and TRBJ2-1, the complete variable domain is GAGVSQSPRYKVTKRGQDVALRCDPISGHVSLYWYRQALGQGPEFLTYFNYEAQQDKSGLPNDRFSAERPEGSISTLTIQRTEQRDSAMYRCASSCSRDNEQFFGPGTRLTVL.

This clonotype was counted at least ten times. The genes are TRBV28 and TRBJ2-1, with D possibly TRBD2 on 6 matching bases. CDR1 and CDR2 from the germline V gene are MDHEN and SYDVKM. The length of the CDR3 is 14 residues. V lost 6 bases and J lost 16, with 25 bases in between. The CDR3 region has the DNA TGTGCCAGCAGAGCGGCCGGGACTCAAACTAGGTCTTTCTTC. It encodes CASRAAGTQTRSFF.

This clonotype was observed many times. This chain uses TRBV7-2 with TRBJ1-3; 9 positions agree with TRBD1. The CDR3 totals 16 residues. The junction had 3 bases not matched to a gene; V was cut back by 1 base and J by 2 bases. Germline loops: CDR1 SGHTA, CDR2 FQGNSA. CDR3 protein: CASSLGGDRAGNTIYF. The DNA of the CDR3 is TGTGCCAGCAGCTTAGGCGGGGACAGGGCTGGAAACACCATATATTTT.

This clonotype appeared many times. This sequence joins TRBV7-2 and TRBJ1-2; 8 bases match TRBD1. The CDR3 sequence is 16 residues long. Per germline, CDR1 SGHTA and CDR2 FQGNSA. The J segment lost 4 bases and the V segment lost 4 bases, leaving 11 bases of the junction unmatched. The CDR3 coding sequence is TGTGCCAGCAGCTCCGGAAACGACAGGGGAATCTATGGCTACACCTTC. Amino acids: CASSSGNDRGIYGYTF.

This clonotype was picked up many times. This chain links TRBV19 with TRBJ1-1; TRBD1 agrees at 10 bases. Germline-derived CDR1 and CDR2 are LNHDA and SQIVND (reference sequence). Unmatched junction bases numbered 13, after V lost 7 bases and J lost 11 bases. CDR3 size: 14 residues. The CDR3 loop reads CASNTGQGTMMAFF. CDR3 DNA sequence: TGTGCCAGTAATACGGGACAGGGGACTATGATGGCTTTCTTT. Together with reference TRBV19 and TRBJ1-1, the CDR3 gives the full variable domain: DGGITQSPKYLFRKEGQNVTLSCEQNLNHDAMYWYRQDPGQGLRLIYYSQIVNDFQKGDIAEGYSVSREKKESFPLTVTSAQKNPTAFYLCASNTGQGTMMAFFGQGTRLTVV.

This clonotype has only a few counts. The chain's CDR3 is CSVGETQYF. The CDR3 DNA sequence: TGCAGCGTTGGGGAGACCCAGTACTTC. J is TRBJ2-5 and V is TRBV29-1; D not resolved. Per the germline V gene, CDR1 is SQVTM and CDR2 is ANQGSEA. This CDR3 is built from 9 residues. The ends were cut back, 4 bases at V and 5 bases at J, with 2 bases in the middle.

The sample holds many counts of this clonotype. The J gene is TRBJ1-1, the V gene TRBV6-1; D gene ambiguous. V lost 8 bases and J 7 bases, leaving 8 bases between the germline ends. Germline-derived CDR1 and CDR2 are MNHNS and SASEGT. There are 10 residues in the CDR3. The CDR3 region is CASEDGEAFF. In nucleotides, the CDR3 is TGTGCCAGCGAAGACGGTGAAGCTTTCTTT.

Ten or more counts support this clonotype. The rearrangement uses TRBV7-2 and TRBJ2-7; D gene ambiguous. Per germline, CDR1 SGHTA and CDR2 FQGNSA. CDR3 length equals 15 residues. Trimming pared 1 base from V and 0 bases from J, leaving 10 bases between. The CDR3 sequence: CASSLGHPSSYEQYF. DNA for the CDR3: TGTGCCAGCAGCTTAGGGCACCCGAGCTCCTACGAGCAGTACTTC.

This clonotype was counted many times. The chain joins TRBV6-1 to TRBJ2-7; 8 nucleotides agree with TRBD1. This CDR3 is built from 14 residues. V dropped 6 bases and J dropped 0; count of bases not matched to a gene: 4. Germline V gives CDR1 MNHNS, CDR2 SASEGT. The CDR3: CASRSQGDSYEQYF. In DNA form, the CDR3 reads TGTGCCAGCAGATCACAGGGGGACTCCTACGAGCAGTACTTC.

This clonotype was recorded many times. Here the CDR3 reads CASSLEGTVSIGGYTF. The CDR3 region has the DNA TGTGCCAGCAGCCTAGAGGGGACAGTCAGTATTGGAGGCTACACCTTC. The genes are TRBV7-2 and TRBJ1-2; 7 nucleotides align to TRBD1. The V gene's germline CDR1 is SGHTA and CDR2 FQGNSA. The CDR3 extends over 16 amino acids. Trimming at V came to 5 bases and at J to 8 bases, leaving 17 bases not matched to a gene.